The TCR beta chain under discussion was sequenced for a study of T-cell reconstitution after alpha-beta-depleted transplantation in children. Germline loops: CDR1 SGHRS, CDR2 YFSETQ. V was clipped by 4 bases and J by 5 bases, with 18 bases between them. The CDR3 runs to 16 residues. Using unique molecular identifiers, the investigators prepared the TCRbeta library. TCRdb reprocessed the PCR reads with MiXCR, giving one entry per CDR3 protein. The sample yields about a million distinct CDR3 sequences, about 29% seen once. About this clonotype itself: The antigen is not known.

Notes on the study in general: By about two months after transplant, alpha-beta T cells reportedly arose from several hundred graft clones that had expanded. At one year after transplant, newly produced T cells mostly accounted for T-cell counts and diversity.

Here the sequenced sample was PBMCs, mostly from graft donor cells, taken 360 days after TCRalphabeta/CD19-depleted stem cell transplant. This TCR was recovered from a boy under two years old who had a stem cell transplant for SCID, so the T cells may come from the graft donor. The gene calls are TRBV5-1 and TRBJ1-4; D not resolved. The CDR3: CASSPKDRSLNEKLFF. For the CDR3, the DNA is TGCGCCAGCAGCCCCAAGGACCGAAGCCTAAATGAAAAACTGTTTTTT.